These 20 T cell receptor beta chains came from one sample sequenced in a study of cytomegalovirus exposure and HLA in healthy donors. PCR primers comprised 60 Vbeta and 13 Jbeta primers. Using immunoSEQ multiplex PCR, the repertoire was profiled, and TCRdb retains in-frame clones only, with some absent. The table records over 60,000 clones, roughly four fifths of them present only once. The source material was PBMCs. The receptors originated from a man between 65 and 80 years old in good health and CMV-seronegative.

The chain has TRBV18 and TRBJ2-3, with 11 nucleotides matching TRBD1. The junction had 7 bases not matched to a gene; V was cut back by 6 bases and J by 5 bases. The CDR3 contains 15 residues. In germline, CDR1 is KGHSH, CDR2 LQKENI. As DNA, the CDR3 is TGTGCCAGCTCCCGGGACAGGGGGTCGCAAGATACGCAGTATTTT. Its translation is CASSRDRGSQDTQYF.

This rearrangement joins TRBV27 to TRBJ1-1; no clear D. V was cut by 2 bases and J by 1 base, with 11 bases left in between. Looked up from germline, CDR1 is MNHEY and CDR2 is SMNVEV (reference sequence). The CDR3 runs to 15 residues. The CDR3 DNA sequence: TGTGCCAGCAGTTTAGGGCCCTCAGGGAACACTGAAGCTTTCTTT. Its protein product is CASSLGPSGNTEAFF.

Only one count was recorded for this clone. This chain links TRBV2 with TRBJ2-1; tentative D call: TRBD1 (6 bases). This CDR3 contains 13 residues. V was trimmed by 3 bases and J by 4 bases, leaving 7 bases between them. The V gene's germline CDR1 is SNHLY and CDR2 FYNNEI. CDR3 nucleotide sequence: TGTGCCAGCAGTGACCAGGGGTACAATGAGCAGTTCTTC. It specifies CASSDQGYNEQFF.

V is TRBV19 and J is TRBJ2-2; D possibly corresponds to TRBD2 (6 bases). V was trimmed by 5 bases and J by 5 bases, leaving 18 bases between them. The CDR3 spans 16 residues. From germline, CDR1 is LNHDA and CDR2 SQIVND (reference sequence). Here the CDR3 DNA reads TGTGCCAGTAGTCCCAATTCGCCAGGAGGGACCGGGGAGCTGTTTTTT. Its protein product is CASSPNSPGGTGELFF.

This chain links TRBV18 with TRBJ1-4, with D perhaps matching TRBD1 (6 bases). Trimming shortened V by 3 bases and J by 7 bases, and 12 bases separated the two germline ends. CDR1 is KGHSH and CDR2 is LQKENI in the germline V gene. CDR3 length: 14 amino acids. CDR3 in amino acids: CASSPRGSGEKLFF. The DNA for the CDR3 is TGTGCCAGCTCACCCAGGGGCTCGGGTGAAAAACTGTTTTTT.

V usage is TRBV5-1 and J usage is TRBJ1-5; D not certain. This CDR3 comprises 15 residues. Germline loops: CDR1 SGHRS, CDR2 YFSETQ. V gave up 0 bases and J gave up 3 bases, with 10 bases separating them. Here the CDR3 DNA reads TGCGCCAGCAGCTTGGTAGCCGGGAACAATCAGCCCCAGCATTTT. Protein: CASSLVAGNNQPQHF.

The genes are TRBV27 and TRBJ2-1, with a tentative D call TRBD1 (5 bases). Germline CDR1 reads MNHEY; CDR2 reads SMNVEV (reference sequence). V shed 5 bases and J shed 2 bases, with 10 bases lying between them. The length of the CDR3 is 14 residues. CDR3 bases: TGTGCCAGCAGTCCCCAGACAGCCTACAATGAGCAGTTCTTC. Residues: CASSPQTAYNEQFF.

The table lists this clone with a count of one. The chain couples TRBV4-1 to TRBJ2-5; maybe TRBD1 (6 bases). The V gene lost 1 base and the J gene lost 5 bases, with 14 bases spanning the gap. The CDR3 totals 15 residues. Per germline, CDR1 MGHRA and CDR2 YSYEKL. CDR3 sequence reads: CASSQGRLQGETQYF. The CDR3 DNA is TGCGCCAGCAGCCAAGGCCGGCTGCAGGGGGAGACCCAGTACTTC.

The J gene is TRBJ1-1, the V gene TRBV11-2; no reliable D call. From germline, CDR1 is SGHAT and CDR2 FQNNGV. The CDR3 contains 13 residues. V was cut by 1 base and J by 3 bases, with 6 bases left in between. The CDR3 here is CASSLVQYTEAFF. DNA for the CDR3: TGTGCCAGCAGCTTAGTGCAGTACACTGAAGCTTTCTTT.

The V gene is TRBV5-1, the J gene TRBJ2-5; 9 nucleotides align to TRBD1. The CDR3 length is 16 residues. Germline V gene sequence: CDR1 SGHRS, CDR2 YFSETQ. With 7 bases clipped from V and 4 bases from J, the junction kept 14 bases outside the gene matches. This CDR3 is CASGKLPGQGLETQYF. CDR3 nucleotide sequence: TGCGCCAGCGGCAAACTACCGGGACAGGGTTTAGAGACCCAGTACTTC.

The genes are TRBV4-1 and TRBJ2-4, with D perhaps TRBD2 (6 bases). The CDR3 sequence is 15 residues long. The germline CDR1 and CDR2 sequences are MGHRA and YSYEKL. V was trimmed by 1 base and J by 6 bases, leaving 13 bases between them. Written as DNA, the CDR3 is TGCGCCAGCAGCCAAGGCGGGGCCCAGGGAAACATTCAGTACTTC. Protein product: CASSQGGAQGNIQYF.

V is TRBV28 and J is TRBJ2-7; the match to TRBD2 covers 9 bases. Germline values: CDR1 MDHEN, CDR2 SYDVKM. The V and J ends lost 1 base and 3 bases, in that order; junction bases with no gene match: 1. The CDR3 contains 14 residues. In nucleotides, the CDR3 is TGTGCCAGCAGTTTATTAGCGGGGGTCTACGAGCAGTACTTC. Protein: CASSLLAGVYEQYF.

The chain joins TRBV10-3 to TRBJ2-2; D is possibly TRBD1 (7 bases). The CDR3 consists of 14 residues. Germline CDR1 is ENHRY and CDR2 is SYGVKD. V lost 7 bases to trimming and J lost 5 bases, with 14 bases between them. The CDR3 here is CAIKGQGGTGELFF. CDR3 in DNA: TGTGCCATCAAGGGGCAGGGGGGTACCGGGGAGCTGTTTTTT.

V is TRBV19 and J is TRBJ2-7; the match to TRBD1 covers 8 bases. V lost 5 bases to trimming and J lost 3 bases; unmatched junction nucleotides: 12. The V gene's germline CDR1 is LNHDA and CDR2 SQIVND (reference sequence). The CDR3 sequence is 16 residues long. The CDR3 loop is CASSPGIGTGSYEQYF. The CDR3 DNA sequence: TGTGCCAGTAGTCCCGGAATCGGGACAGGAAGCTACGAGCAGTACTTC. The full variable domain, with the rest looked up from reference TRBV19 and TRBJ2-7, is DGGITQSPKYLFRKEGQNVTLSCEQNLNHDAMYWYRQDPGQGLRLIYYSQIVNDFQKGDIAEGYSVSREKKESFPLTVTSAQKNPTAFYLCASSPGIGTGSYEQYFGPGTRLTVT.

This clone showed up just once. The chain joins TRBV6-1 to TRBJ2-5; TRBD2 matches 10 bases. Looked up from germline, CDR1 is MNHNS and CDR2 is SASEGT. V dropped 6 bases and J dropped 2; count of bases not matched to a gene: 3. The CDR3 extends over 14 amino acids. The CDR3 region is CASSQAGGQETQYF. CDR3 in DNA: TGTGCCAGCAGCCAAGCGGGGGGGCAAGAGACCCAGTACTTC.

The chain is built from TRBV30 and TRBJ2-2; D is unresolved. Germline-derived CDR1 and CDR2 are GTSNPN and SVGIG (reference sequence). Deletions cut 0 bases from V and 4 bases from J, with 9 bases between. The CDR3 covers 14 residues. The CDR3: CAWSVLHSTGELFF. In nucleotides, the CDR3 is TGTGCCTGGAGTGTACTACACTCCACCGGGGAGCTGTTTTTT.

The rearrangement uses TRBV15 and TRBJ2-5; a possible D gene is TRBD2 (5 bases). The CDR3 is made up of 15 amino acids. V lost 0 bases and J lost 11, with 19 bases in between. Germline loops: CDR1 LNHNV, CDR2 YYDKDF (reference sequence). The CDR3 loop reads CATSRDRGAPWEQYF. Written as DNA, the CDR3 is TGTGCCACCAGCAGAGATCGTGGAGCCCCGTGGGAGCAGTACTTC.

This clone was found a few times. V and J are TRBV7-8 and TRBJ1-1; 8 bases fit TRBD1. Losses at the gene ends were 5 bases for V and 3 bases for J; bases not matched to a gene: 8. The germline gives CDR1 SGHVS, CDR2 FQNEAQ. The CDR3 sequence is 15 residues long. The CDR3 DNA is TGTGCCAGCAGCAGACTGGACAGGGAGGACACTGAAGCTTTCTTT. It codes for CASSRLDREDTEAFF.

This clone was seen once. V and J are TRBV18 and TRBJ1-5, with TRBD1 identical over 8 bases. In germline, CDR1 is KGHSH, CDR2 LQKENI. The CDR3 sequence is 15 residues long. After removal of 6 bases from V and 1 base from J, the junction contained 5 bases not matched to a gene. CDR3 protein: CASSMDRVSNQPQHF. The DNA of the CDR3 is TGTGCCAGCTCCATGGACAGGGTAAGCAATCAGCCCCAGCATTTT. Supplemented by reference TRBV18 and TRBJ1-5, the full variable domain reads NAGVMQNPRHLVRRRGQEARLRCSPMKGHSHVYWYRQLPEEGLKFMVYLQKENIIDESGMPKERFSAEFPKEGPSILRIQQVVRGDSAAYFCASSMDRVSNQPQHFGDGTRLSIL.

The chain combines TRBV7-2 with TRBJ2-3; 12 bases match TRBD2. With V trimmed by 3 bases and J by 5 bases, 6 bases remained unmatched. Germline V gene sequence: CDR1 SGHTA, CDR2 FQGNSA. This CDR3 contains 16 residues. This CDR3 is CASSFPSGGAEDTQYF. CDR3 nucleotides: TGTGCCAGCAGCTTCCCTAGCGGGGGGGCCGAAGATACGCAGTATTTT. Full variable domain (outside the CDR3, taken from reference TRBV7-2 and TRBJ2-3): GAGVSQSPSNKVTEKGKDVELRCDPISGHTALYWYRQSLGQGLEFLIYFQGNSAPDKSGLPSDRFSAERTGGSVSTLTIQRTQQEDSAVYLCASSFPSGGAEDTQYFGPGTRLTVL.